The 7 T cell receptor beta chains in this list originate from one sample, sequenced in a study of a mutant IDH1 vaccine in newly diagnosed glioma. Time point defined: baseline, week 1 (first vaccination visit). The treatment was: pre-vaccination baseline after standard-of-care therapy. The assay was immunoSEQ multiplex PCR, and TCRdb's table has in-frame clones only and misses some. The sample yields more than 50,000 clones, 80% to 90% seen once. Sequencing was performed on PBMCs, taken from a glioma patient treated with radiotherapy, temozolomide or both. These receptors originate from a man aged 25 to 45 with glioma.

The CDR3 protein is CASSEVTQYF. CDR3 nucleotides: TGTGCCAGCAGTGAGGTGACCCAGTACTTC. This chain connects TRBV2 to TRBJ2-5, with D uncertain. The V end was cut by 3 bases, the J end by 7 bases, with 3 bases between. The CDR3 sequence is 10 residues long. The germline gives CDR1 SNHLY, CDR2 FYNNEI.

The V gene is TRBV30, the J gene TRBJ2-7; 8 bases are shared with TRBD1. The junction had 2 bases not matched to a gene; V was cut back by 3 bases and J by 1 base. Germline CDR1 reads GTSNPN; CDR2 reads SVGIG (reference sequence). There are 13 residues in the CDR3. CDR3 amino acids: CAWRDRESYEQYF. CDR3 sequence (DNA): TGTGCCTGGAGGGACAGGGAGTCCTACGAGCAGTACTTC.

CDR3 protein: CASSSRLAGGQETQYF. CDR3 DNA sequence: TGTGCCAGCAGCTCCCGACTAGCGGGGGGGCAAGAGACCCAGTACTTC. The genes are TRBV13 and TRBJ2-5; 14 positions agree with TRBD2. The trim removed 4 bases at V and 2 bases at J, leaving 3 bases unmatched. CDR1 is PRHDT and CDR2 is FYEKMQ in the germline V gene (reference sequence). The CDR3 has 16 amino acids.

This clone was picked up one time. The rearrangement links TRBV6-1 to TRBJ1-6; D possibly corresponds to TRBD1 (5 bases). Germline-derived CDR1 and CDR2 are MNHNS and SASEGT. The CDR3 is 16 amino acids. Trimming removed 2 bases at V and 6 bases at J, with 14 bases between. The CDR3 loop is CASSERRGMGNSPLHF. Written as DNA, the CDR3 is TGTGCCAGCAGTGAAAGGAGGGGAATGGGTAATTCACCCCTCCACTTT.

The genes are TRBV19 and TRBJ1-1, with unresolved D. This CDR3 is 13 amino acids long. V lost 3 bases and J lost 5, with 10 bases in between. The V gene's germline CDR1 is LNHDA and CDR2 SQIVND (reference sequence). DNA for the CDR3: TGTGCCAGTAGTATTGGAGCGGTAACTGAAGCTTTCTTT. This gives the protein CASSIGAVTEAFF.

The V and J genes are TRBV4-1 and TRBJ2-4; D remains ambiguous. Trimming shortened V by 2 bases and J by 0 bases, and 5 bases separated the two germline ends. The CDR3 loop spans 14 amino acids. Germline V lookup: CDR1 MGHRA, CDR2 YSYEKL. The CDR3 protein is CASSQRLAKNIQYF. The CDR3 DNA follows: TGCGCCAGCAGCCAACGTTTAGCCAAAAACATTCAGTACTTC.

The V gene is TRBV28, the J gene TRBJ1-2; D is undetermined. From germline, CDR1 is MDHEN and CDR2 SYDVKM. V dropped 3 bases and J dropped 8 bases, with 10 bases sitting between them. This CDR3 comprises 12 residues. The chain's CDR3 is CASSFGSDGYTF. For the CDR3, the DNA is TGTGCCAGCAGTTTCGGAAGTGACGGCTACACCTTC.